This is a list of T cell receptor beta chains from one sample in a study of CD8 T cells in ankylosing spondylitis. TCRdb re-analysed the 5' RACE reads in MiXCR, keeping a single row per CDR3 protein. The repertoire holds around 150,000 distinct CDR3 sequences, with 6% to 8% as singletons. Sequences were obtained from blood, either unsorted or a sorted T cell fraction (not recorded which). The source is a female donor with ankylosing spondylitis or in good health (not recorded which). Both conserved end residues are part of each CDR3. A D gene is named only where the DNA matches it firmly. Clone size is given for some rows only: seen once, a few or many times, or a class if the clone is expanded.

D gene,clone size,J gene,V gene,CDR3 DNA,CDR3 protein
.,many,TRBJ1-1,TRBV12-3/TRBV12-4,TGTGCCAGCAGTTTATGGGGGTTGAACACTGAAGCTTTCTTT,CASSLWGLNTEAFF
.,many,TRBJ1-5,TRBV21-1,TGTGCCAGCAGCAAAGACCTAGGCAATCAGCCCCAGCATTTT,CASSKDLGNQPQHF
TRBD2,many,TRBJ2-3,TRBV20-1,TGCAGGGTAGCGGGGGGGCTTACAGATACGCAGTATTTT,CRVAGGLTDTQYF
.,few,TRBJ2-7,TRBV7-9,TGTGCCAGCACCAAGGACTCTAGCTACGAGCAGTACTTC,CASTKDSSYEQYF
TRBD1,few,TRBJ1-1,TRBV4-1,TGCGCCAGCAAAGGAGGGCAGGGGGCCACTGAAGCTTTCTTT,CASKGGQGATEAFF
.,many,TRBJ2-3,TRBV5-1,TGCGCCAGCAGCTTGGCACCCACAGATACGCAGTATTTT,CASSLAPTDTQYF
.,few,TRBJ2-2,TRBV7-9,TGTGCCAGCTTAGTTGGCCAGGCGAACACCGGGGAGCTGTTTTTT,CASLVGQANTGELFF
.,many,TRBJ2-7,TRBV27,TGTGCCAGCAGTTTAGGCGGGACAGTCTACGAGCAGTACTTC,CASSLGGTVYEQYF
TRBD1,many,TRBJ2-7,TRBV15,TGTGCCACCAGAGGGACAGGGTCCCACGAGCAGTACTTC,CATRGTGSHEQYF
.,.,TRBJ1-6,TRBV5-3,TGTGCCAGGGGCTTGGGGCCCCGCGGCAATTCACCCCTCCACTTT,CARGLGPRGNSPLHF
TRBD1,.,TRBJ2-3,TRBV24-1,TGTGCCACCAGTGAACCCGGGACAGGGGGCTCCGCAGATACGCAGTATTTT,CATSEPGTGGSADTQYF